A selection of T cell receptor beta chains follows, all from one sample in a study of cytomegalovirus exposure and HLA in healthy donors. Profiled with immunoSEQ multiplex PCR; TCRdb holds only in-frame clones, not every one. The table lists under 200,000 clones, 70% to 80% of them singletons, with 13% to 15% in the top ten. The specimen sequenced was PBMCs. The source is a woman aged 30 to 39 in good health and CMV-seropositive. CDR3s include the opening cysteine and the closing phenylalanine or tryptophan. D genes are given only for firm matches. Only part of the rows carry a size: once, few, many, or a class if the clone is expanded.

TRBV4-1	few	TRBJ2-6	.	TGCGCCAGCAGCTATCGTGCGGGTTCGGGGGCCAACGTCCTGACTTTC	CASSYRAGSGANVLTF
TRBV7-2	few	TRBJ2-3	.	TGTGCCAGCAGCTTACAGGGGAACTCCGCTGGCACAGATACGCAGTATTTT	CASSLQGNSAGTDTQYF
TRBV5-1	.	TRBJ1-1	TRBD1	TGCGCCAGCAGCCCTGGGACAGGCGCACGTCTGAACACTGAAGCTTTCTTT	CASSPGTGARLNTEAFF
TRBV11-3	.	TRBJ2-1	TRBD1	TGTGCCAGCAGCTCCCCACAGGGGCGCAATGAGCAGTTCTTC	CASSSPQGRNEQFF
TRBV19	.	TRBJ2-1	TRBD2	TGTGCCAGTAGCCAACTAGCGGGAGGCAACAATGAGCAGTTCTTC	CASSQLAGGNNEQFF
TRBV11-2	.	TRBJ2-2	.	TGTGCCAGCAGTCCCCGGCCGGGAACAAACACCGGGGAGCTGTTTTTT	CASSPRPGTNTGELFF
TRBV28	.	TRBJ2-3	TRBD2	TGTGCCAGCAGTGTTAGCGGGAGGGCCCCCACAGATACGCAGTATTTT	CASSVSGRAPTDTQYF
TRBV27	.	TRBJ1-2	TRBD1	TGTGCCAGCAGTTTATCGGGCTATGGGACAGGGGAGAACTATGGCTACACCTTC	CASSLSGYGTGENYGYTF
TRBV9	.	TRBJ2-1	.	TGTGCCAGCAGCGTAGCGGCAGACATCGTCGTGGGTGAGCAGTTCTTC	CASSVAADIVVGEQFF
TRBV5-1	.	TRBJ2-4	TRBD1	TGCGCCAGCAGCCGGACAGGGGAGATGTTAGGTGCCAAAAACATTCAGTACTTC	CASSRTGEMLGAKNIQYF
TRBV6-1	.	TRBJ2-3	TRBD2	TGTGCCAGCAGTGAAGGAGTCTCCGGGGGGACAGATACGCAGTATTTT	CASSEGVSGGTDTQYF
TRBV5-1	once	TRBJ1-1	TRBD1	TGCGCCAGCAGCCCGATGACAGGGAGGAACACTGAAGCTTTCTTT	CASSPMTGRNTEAFF
TRBV5-8	.	TRBJ2-1	.	TGTGCCAGCACTACGAAAGGGAGCTCCTACAATGAGCAGTTCTTC	CASTTKGSSYNEQFF
TRBV13	.	TRBJ2-7	.	TGTGCCAGCAGCTTAGTTGAGGGCGAGCAGTACTTC	CASSLVEGEQYF
TRBV21-1	.	TRBJ1-1	.	TGTGCCAGCAGCAGCGGGTGCGGCGGGCCTGAAGCTTTCTTT	CASSSGCGGPEAFF
TRBV18	.	TRBJ2-5	TRBD1	TGTGCCAGCTCACCCAGACAGGGGAAAGAGACCCAGTACTTC	CASSPRQGKETQYF
TRBV29-1	once	TRBJ1-2	.	TGCAGCGTTGATGGTAGAGGGAGAAACCTCGGCTACACCTTC	CSVDGRGRNLGYTF
TRBV29-1	.	TRBJ1-1	TRBD1	TGCAGCGCTCGGACAGGGCCAGGGACTGAAGCTTTCTTT	CSARTGPGTEAFF
TRBV5-8	.	TRBJ2-7	.	TGTGCCAGCAGCTTGGCACAGGGCTACGAGCAGTACTTC	CASSLAQGYEQYF
TRBV10-3	.	TRBJ2-3	.	TGTGCCATCAGTGCTACTTCAGATACGCAGTATTTT	CAISATSDTQYF
TRBV29-1	.	TRBJ1-2	TRBD1	TGCAGCGTAAACACGGACAGGGACGGCTACACCTTC	CSVNTDRDGYTF
TRBV7-9	.	TRBJ2-5	.	TGTGCCAGCAGCCCCAGGGGAGACCTAAAGACCCAGTACTTC	CASSPRGDLKTQYF
TRBV10-3	.	TRBJ1-1	.	TGTGCCATCCGGGATGAGATGAACACTGAAGCTTTCTTT	CAIRDEMNTEAFF